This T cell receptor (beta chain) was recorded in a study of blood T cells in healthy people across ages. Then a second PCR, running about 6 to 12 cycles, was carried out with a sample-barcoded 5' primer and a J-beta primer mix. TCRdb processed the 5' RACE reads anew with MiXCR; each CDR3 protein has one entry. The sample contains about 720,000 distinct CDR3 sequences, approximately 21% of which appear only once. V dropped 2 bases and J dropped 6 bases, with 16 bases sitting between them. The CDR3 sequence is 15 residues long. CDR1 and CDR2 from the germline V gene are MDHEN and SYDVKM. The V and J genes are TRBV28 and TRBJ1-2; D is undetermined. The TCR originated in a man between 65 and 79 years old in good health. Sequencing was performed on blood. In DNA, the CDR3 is TGTGCCAGCAGTTTAGCCTCTGGGCAGATCCATGGCTACACCTTC. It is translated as CASSLASGQIHGYTF.